This T cell receptor (beta chain) was sequenced in a study of Graves' ophthalmopathy and Graves' hyperthyroidism. Study-level points and caveats: Using a 13-signature model, the authors split ophthalmopathy from stable hyperthyroidism, with roughly 88% sensitivity and 81.08% specificity. Blood also harbored most expanded thyroid clonotypes above 0.001 frequency.

Transcripts of RNA were the source for amplifying TCR beta CDR3 regions. HTBI primers served in a first-round RT-PCR, which a second-round multiplex PCR followed. Each CDR3 protein is one row after TCRdb ran MiXCR on the multiplex PCR reads. The sample records about 740,000 distinct CDR3 sequences, 40% being singletons. Clinical symptoms, serum thyroxine, TRAb, thyroid ultrasound and orbital computed tomography were relied on for diagnosis. PBMCs were isolated from an approximately 10 ml sample of fresh peripheral blood. In regard to this clonotype: Its antigen is undetermined. This may be a read error, as it is one base from a much larger clone.

From germline, CDR1 is ENHRY and CDR2 SYGVKD. CDR3 length: 13 residues. Trimming left V 2 bases short and J 9 bases short, with 11 bases between. Material for sequencing was peripheral blood. The rearrangement links TRBV10-3 to TRBJ1-3, with unresolved D. This clonotype was sampled from an adult man with Graves' ophthalmopathy. CDR3 sequence: CAISEDGPGTIYF. CDR3 nucleotide sequence: TGTGCCATCAGTGAGGACGGACCGGGCACCATATATTTT.